The clone carrying this T cell receptor (beta chain) was detected only a few times. Using its own MiXCR run on the 5' RACE reads, TCRdb lists one record per CDR3 protein. The sample lists 550,000 to 750,000 distinct CDR3 sequences; roughly 13% were seen once. This sample is part of a study of T cells after yellow fever vaccination. CDR3 length equals 14 residues. The germline V gene has CDR1 LNHDA and CDR2 SQIVND (reference sequence). V lost 3 bases to trimming and J lost 5 bases; unmatched junction nucleotides: 3. The sequencing here drew on PBMCs, taken on the day of the yellow fever booster vaccination. The TCR was taken from a man in his thirties or forties who received the YFV17D yellow fever vaccine. The genes are TRBV19 and TRBJ2-5; 10 nucleotides line up with TRBD1. The CDR3 reads CASSIGTGVETQYF. CDR3 nucleotides: TGTGCCAGTAGTATTGGGACAGGGGTTGAGACCCAGTACTTC.